What follows are 27 T cell receptor beta chains derived from one specimen sequenced in a study of shared clonotypes between healthy human individuals. TCRdb's copy holds only in-frame clones and misses some; the assay was immunoSEQ multiplex PCR. The data show 500,000 to 650,000 clones, roughly 79% seen once. Sequencing was done on a sample of PBMCs. The receptors stem from a middle-aged woman in good health. Some clones in this sample may be carry-over from other donors' samples.

This chain connects TRBV5-1 to TRBJ2-1; TRBD2 matches 8 bases. CDR3 length: 15 amino acids. Germline assignment: CDR1 SGHRS and CDR2 YFSETQ. V lost 3 bases to trimming and J lost 4 bases; unmatched junction nucleotides: 6. The DNA for the CDR3 is TGCGCCAGCAGCTGGTCAACTAGCGGATACAATGAGCAGTTCTTC. Translation: CASSWSTSGYNEQFF.

This clone showed up just a few times. The chain combines TRBV28 with TRBJ2-4; the D call may be TRBD1 or TRBD2 (5 bases each). CDR1 and CDR2 from the germline V gene are MDHEN and SYDVKM. V lost 3 bases and J 0 bases, leaving 18 bases between the germline ends. The CDR3 consists of 18 residues. CDR3: CASSFGLSGLIAKNIQYF. CDR3 bases: TGTGCCAGCAGTTTTGGGCTTTCGGGGCTAATAGCCAAAAACATTCAGTACTTC. The full variable domain, completed using reference TRBV28 and TRBJ2-4, is DVKVTQSSRYLVKRTGEKVFLECVQDMDHENMFWYRQDPGLGLRLIYFSYDVKMKEKGDIPEGYSVSREKKERFSLILESASTNQTSMYLCASSFGLSGLIAKNIQYFGAGTRLSVL.

The V and J genes are TRBV9 and TRBJ2-7; no clear D gene. V was shortened by 1 base and J by 2 bases, with 13 bases between the two germline ends. Germline assignment: CDR1 SGDLS and CDR2 YYNGEE. The CDR3 runs 15 residues. This CDR3 reads CASSVNPYPPYEQYF. CDR3 DNA sequence: TGTGCCAGCAGCGTAAACCCGTACCCCCCCTACGAGCAGTACTTC.

J is TRBJ2-7 and V is TRBV6-5; 7 nucleotides match TRBD2. Trimming removed 3 bases from V and 4 bases from J; junction bases left unmatched: 9. The germline V gene encodes CDR1 MNHEY and CDR2 SVGAGI. The CDR3 runs 15 residues. Written as DNA, the CDR3 is TGTGCCAGCAGTTATCAAGCGGGAACCTTTTACGAGCAGTACTTC. It codes for CASSYQAGTFYEQYF.

Points on this clone: The sample carries other DNA sequences with the same CDR3. The rearrangement uses TRBV5-1 and TRBJ2-7; D might be TRBD1 (6 bases). From germline, CDR1 is SGHRS and CDR2 YFSETQ. V was cut by 1 base and J by 2 bases, with 10 bases left in between. This CDR3 is 14 amino acids long. CDR3 amino acids: CASSLSGQTYEQYF. The CDR3 DNA is TGCGCCAGCAGCTTGAGCGGACAGACCTACGAGCAGTACTTC.

V is TRBV9 and J is TRBJ1-2; D is unresolved. This CDR3 region has 15 residues. CDR1 SGDLS and CDR2 YYNGEE come from the germline V gene. Trimming pared 0 bases from V and 6 bases from J, leaving 15 bases between. This CDR3 reads CASSVGALGGDGYTF. The CDR3 nucleotides are TGTGCCAGCAGCGTAGGGGCCCTGGGTGGCGATGGCTACACCTTC.

V usage is TRBV19 and J usage is TRBJ2-1; TRBD2 matches 12 bases. Germline V lookup: CDR1 LNHDA, CDR2 SQIVND (reference sequence). This CDR3 comprises 15 residues. V was clipped by 7 bases and J by 3 bases; unmatched bases: 4. Here the CDR3 DNA reads TGTGCCAGTACCCTAGCGGGAGGGAACTACAATGAGCAGTTCTTC. Translated: CASTLAGGNYNEQFF.

This chain joins TRBV5-4 and TRBJ2-7; D not resolved. Per germline, CDR1 SGHNT and CDR2 YYREEE (reference sequence). The CDR3 extends over 14 amino acids. V was shortened by 0 bases and J by 5 bases, with 12 bases between the two germline ends. The CDR3 DNA sequence: TGTGCCAGCAGCTTGGGGGGATACGTCGACGAGCAGTACTTC. Encoded protein: CASSLGGYVDEQYF.

This chain joins TRBV6-1 and TRBJ2-3; TRBD2 matches at 11 bases. The J segment lost 7 bases and the V segment lost 1 base, leaving 7 bases of the junction unmatched. This CDR3 is built from 16 residues. Germline CDR1 MNHNS, CDR2 SASEGT. This chain's CDR3 is CASSEVGLAGGYTQYF. In DNA, the CDR3 is TGTGCCAGCAGTGAAGTAGGTCTAGCGGGGGGTTATACGCAGTATTTT.

The rearrangement links TRBV7-8 to TRBJ2-2, with D tentatively TRBD1 (6 bases). The CDR3 has 16 residues. V lost 2 bases and J lost 5, with 15 bases in between. The V gene's germline CDR1 is SGHVS and CDR2 FQNEAQ. CDR3 in DNA: TGTGCCAGCAGCTTAAGGGGGTCCTCGACTACCGGGGAGCTGTTTTTT. Translated, it gives CASSLRGSSTTGELFF.

The rearrangement joins TRBV7-2 to TRBJ1-1; 7 nucleotides line up with TRBD1. Per germline, CDR1 SGHTA and CDR2 FQGNSA. The CDR3 runs to 15 residues. The V gene end was trimmed by 8 bases and the J gene end by 2 bases; junction bases not matched to a gene: 11. As DNA, the CDR3 is TGTGCCAGCGTGTTTGGGGACAGACGAAACACTGAAGCTTTCTTT. It specifies CASVFGDRRNTEAFF.

This clone has a single count. The rearrangement uses TRBV25-1 and TRBJ1-1, with 11 bases matching TRBD1. The J segment lost 7 bases and the V segment lost 1 base, leaving 5 bases of the junction unmatched. Germline CDR1 and CDR2: MGHDK and SYGVNS. The CDR3 totals 15 residues. The CDR3 nucleotides are TGTGCCAGCAGTGAATCCGGGACAGGGGGGATTGAAGCTTTCTTT. As protein: CASSESGTGGIEAFF.

The chain has TRBV2 and TRBJ1-5; 7 bases line up with TRBD1. The CDR3 totals 16 residues. Per the germline V gene, CDR1 is SNHLY and CDR2 is FYNNEI. V lost 5 bases, J lost 6 bases, and 13 bases stayed unmatched. CDR3 sequence (DNA): TGTGCCAGCAGTTCCCCGGGAGGGGGCGGAGGTCAGCCCCAGCATTTT. This gives the protein CASSSPGGGGGQPQHF.

The chain combines TRBV15 with TRBJ1-1, with D unclear. V was cut by 5 bases and J by 6 bases, with 16 bases left in between. From germline, CDR1 is LNHNV and CDR2 YYDKDF (reference sequence). The CDR3 spans 14 residues. Written as DNA, the CDR3 is TGTGCCACCAGCCCTAGGGTTGCGGCTCCTGAAGCTTTCTTT. Residues: CATSPRVAAPEAFF.

Only one count was recorded for this clone. This chain uses TRBV6-1 with TRBJ2-1, with D maybe TRBD1 (5 bases). This CDR3 is built from 14 residues. V lost 9 bases to trimming and J lost 1 base, with 13 bases between them. CDR1 is MNHNS, CDR2 SASEGT, per germline. CDR3 sequence: CASAARGSYNEQFF. The CDR3 DNA follows: TGTGCCAGTGCGGCAAGGGGTTCCTACAATGAGCAGTTCTTC.

The chain is built from TRBV5-1 and TRBJ2-3, with TRBD2 matching 7 bases. CDR3 length: 15 residues. Germline CDR1 is SGHRS and CDR2 is YFSETQ. The V segment lost 4 bases and the J segment 1 base; nucleotides outside the gene matches: 6. CDR3 nucleotides: TGCGCCAGCAGCCGCGCGGGAGATCGCACAGATACGCAGTATTTT. This codes for CASSRAGDRTDTQYF.

The chain joins TRBV5-1 to TRBJ2-3, with 13 bases matching TRBD2. Per germline, CDR1 SGHRS and CDR2 YFSETQ. The CDR3 consists of 17 residues. The V and J ends lost 4 bases and 4 bases, in that order; junction bases with no gene match: 9. CDR3 residues: CASSLGLAGAVADTQYF. CDR3 sequence (DNA): TGCGCCAGCAGCCTAGGACTAGCGGGAGCCGTGGCAGATACGCAGTATTTT.

The rearrangement uses TRBV15 and TRBJ2-7; possibly TRBD1 or TRBD2 for D (5 bases each). The germline gives CDR1 LNHNV, CDR2 YYDKDF (reference sequence). V was clipped by 5 bases and J by 6 bases, with 17 bases between them. This CDR3 contains 14 residues. The DNA for the CDR3 is TGTGCCACCAGCCGGCCAGGGAGCGCCGGCGAGCAGTACTTC. This encodes CATSRPGSAGEQYF.

CDR3 residues: CASSLTVNYGYTF. The CDR3 DNA is TGTGCCAGCAGCTTGACAGTAAACTATGGCTACACCTTC. The rearrangement joins TRBV2 to TRBJ1-2, with a possible D match to TRBD1 (5 bases). V lost 6 bases and J 2 bases, leaving 10 bases between the germline ends. Germline CDR1 and CDR2: SNHLY and FYNNEI. The length of the CDR3 is 13 residues.

The CDR3 protein is CASSLVSGGYQPQHF. The CDR3 DNA sequence: TGTGCCAGCAGCTTAGTCAGCGGGGGATATCAGCCCCAGCATTTT. The chain joins TRBV7-2 to TRBJ1-5, with D maybe TRBD1 (5 bases). CDR1 and CDR2 (germline): SGHTA, FQGNSA. This CDR3 is 15 amino acids long. V was cut by 1 base and J by 5 bases, with 12 bases left in between.

The chain is built from TRBV5-4 and TRBJ2-1; TRBD2 aligns across 9 bases. Germline assignment: CDR1 SGHNT and CDR2 YYREEE (reference sequence). V was pared by 1 base and J by 12 bases, with 17 bases of the junction left unmatched. This CDR3 contains 17 residues. CDR3 sequence: CASSLIGSSGAQRGQFF. The CDR3 DNA is TGTGCCAGCAGCTTGATAGGTTCTAGCGGGGCACAGCGTGGGCAGTTCTTC.

The chain carries TRBV15 and TRBJ2-2; D call uncertain. Germline CDR1 and CDR2: LNHNV and YYDKDF (reference sequence). Trimming stripped 1 base from V and 5 bases from J, with 8 bases between. The CDR3 loop spans 14 amino acids. CDR3 sequence (DNA): TGTGCCACCAGCAGAGGAGCGCTAACCGGGGAGCTGTTTTTT. Translated, it gives CATSRGALTGELFF. The full variable domain, rest sourced from reference TRBV15 and TRBJ2-2, is DAMVIQNPRYQVTQFGKPVTLSCSQTLNHNVMYWYQQKSSQAPKLLFHYYDKDFNNEADTPDNFQSRRPNTSFCFLDIRSPGLGDTAMYLCATSRGALTGELFFGEGSRLTVL.

Many counts were recorded for this clone. Other DNA sequences of this sample code for an identical CDR3. V usage is TRBV9 and J usage is TRBJ2-7; 13 bases align to TRBD2. Germline values: CDR1 SGDLS, CDR2 YYNGEE. CDR3 length: 16 residues. V was clipped by 3 bases and J by 7 bases; unmatched bases: 10. The CDR3 loop is CASSGLAGGRSVEQYF. For the CDR3, the DNA is TGTGCCAGCAGCGGACTAGCGGGAGGTCGGTCGGTTGAGCAGTACTTC.

This chain connects TRBV5-1 to TRBJ1-1, with a possible D match to TRBD1 (5 bases). Germline assignment: CDR1 SGHRS and CDR2 YFSETQ. The CDR3 has 15 residues. V was trimmed by 4 bases and J by 0 bases, leaving 13 bases between them. The CDR3 protein is CASSQIWGMNTEAFF. CDR3 sequence (DNA): TGCGCCAGCAGCCAAATTTGGGGCATGAACACTGAAGCTTTCTTT.

This chain joins TRBV7-9 and TRBJ2-1, with 7 bases aligning to TRBD1. This CDR3 spans 13 amino acids. Trimming at V came to 5 bases and at J to 5 bases, leaving 3 bases not matched to a gene. Germline V gene sequence: CDR1 SEHNR, CDR2 FQNEAQ (reference sequence). The CDR3 loop is CASSAGTDNEQFF. The CDR3 DNA is TGTGCCAGCAGCGCCGGGACAGACAATGAGCAGTTCTTC. The whole variable domain, filled in from reference TRBV7-9 and TRBJ2-1, reads DTGVSQNPRHKITKRGQNVTFRCDPISEHNRLYWYRQTLGQGPEFLTYFQNEAQLEKSRLLSDRFSAERPKGSFSTLEIQRTEQGDSAMYLCASSAGTDNEQFFGPGTRLTVL.

This chain uses TRBV6-5 with TRBJ1-1; no firm D call. Germline loops: CDR1 MNHEY, CDR2 SVGAGI. The V end was cut by 6 bases, the J end by 10 bases, with 18 bases between. The CDR3 covers 13 residues. This chain's CDR3 is CASRLLWEGGAFF. The CDR3 region has the DNA TGTGCCAGCAGACTATTGTGGGAGGGAGGAGCTTTCTTT.

The rearrangement joins TRBV28 to TRBJ2-3; 13 bases map to TRBD2. This CDR3 comprises 16 residues. V lost 5 bases and J lost 4; bases outside the gene matches: 6. The germline V gene has CDR1 MDHEN and CDR2 SYDVKM. CDR3 sequence (DNA): TGTGCCAGCAGTCCCAGACTAGCGGGAGGAGCAGATACGCAGTATTTT. Its protein is CASSPRLAGGADTQYF.